What follows are 18 T cell receptor beta chains derived from one specimen sequenced in a study of cytomegalovirus exposure and HLA in healthy donors. The primer mix had 60 Vbeta and 13 Jbeta primers. Method: immunoSEQ multiplex PCR; TCRdb's copy keeps in-frame clones and lacks some. Of about 120,000 clones in the sample, roughly 80% are singletons; the top ten hold about 3.3%. The specimen was PBMCs. These receptors originate from a woman aged 45 to 65 in good health and CMV-seronegative.

The chain recombines TRBV14 with TRBJ2-1, with 11 positions matching TRBD2. The CDR3 runs 16 residues. The V gene's germline CDR1 is SGHDN and CDR2 FVKESK. With 0 bases clipped from V and 5 bases from J, the junction kept 3 bases outside the gene matches. The CDR3, as DNA: TGTGCCAGCAGCCAAGATAGACTAGCGGGAAACAATGAGCAGTTCTTC. Amino acid sequence: CASSQDRLAGNNEQFF.

J is TRBJ2-3 and V is TRBV11-2; 12 positions agree with TRBD2. The CDR3 is made up of 17 amino acids. Germline-derived CDR1 and CDR2 are SGHAT and FQNNGV. The J segment lost 2 bases and the V segment lost 7 bases, leaving 10 bases of the junction unmatched. The CDR3 coding sequence is TGTGCCAGCAACGAAGATGGACTAGCGGGATCCACAGATACGCAGTATTTT. Its protein is CASNEDGLAGSTDTQYF.

The J gene is TRBJ2-3, the V gene TRBV6-6; TRBD2 agrees at 9 bases. CDR3 size: 15 residues. Germline loops: CDR1 MNHNY, CDR2 SVGAGI (reference sequence). Germline trimming cut 6 bases from V and 3 bases from J; bases unmatched to any gene: 7. CDR3 sequence (DNA): TGTGCCAGCAGCTATAGCGGGAGCGGGACAGATACGCAGTATTTT. As protein: CASSYSGSGTDTQYF.

V usage is TRBV15 and J usage is TRBJ2-7, with 7 bases identical to TRBD1. Per the germline V gene, CDR1 is LNHNV and CDR2 is YYDKDF (reference sequence). This CDR3 has 15 amino acids. Unmatched junction bases numbered 5, after V lost 3 bases and J lost 0 bases. CDR3 sequence reads: CATSSRQGTSYEQYF. DNA of the CDR3: TGTGCCACCAGCAGTCGACAGGGTACCTCCTACGAGCAGTACTTC.

The genes are TRBV7-2 and TRBJ2-7; 7 bases map to TRBD1. This CDR3 has 15 residues. Germline loops: CDR1 SGHTA, CDR2 FQGNSA. V was pared by 4 bases and J by 3 bases, with 9 bases of the junction left unmatched. The CDR3 protein is CASSSSGGVGYEQYF. As DNA, the CDR3 is TGTGCCAGCAGCTCTTCAGGGGGAGTCGGCTACGAGCAGTACTTC.

The V and J genes are TRBV6-1 and TRBJ2-7; D ambiguous. V lost 8 bases to trimming and J lost 3 bases, with 14 bases between them. The CDR3 sequence is 13 residues long. CDR1 is MNHNS and CDR2 is SASEGT in the germline V gene. CDR3 nucleotide sequence: TGTGCCAGCTTAATTGTGGGCAGCTACGAGCAGTACTTC. Its translation: CASLIVGSYEQYF.

V usage is TRBV4-1 and J usage is TRBJ1-1; a weak D match, TRBD1 (5 bases). The CDR3 has 16 amino acids. Per germline, CDR1 MGHRA and CDR2 YSYEKL. Trimming cost V 3 bases and J 0 bases, with 14 bases left between them. Written as DNA, the CDR3 is TGCGCCAGCAGCCACCCGGGGGGGGTGGTGAACACTGAAGCTTTCTTT. This gives the protein CASSHPGGVVNTEAFF.

The J gene is TRBJ2-3, the V gene TRBV21-1; the tabulated D call, TRBD2, remains unverified against the DNA. TRBV21-1 is reported as a pseudogene. There are 13 residues in the CDR3. CDR3 residues: CASTGLFTDTQYF. Here the CDR3 DNA reads TGTGCCAGCACGGGACTTTTCACAGATACGCAGTATTTT.

This chain connects TRBV10-3 to TRBJ1-2, with TRBD1 matching 7 bases. This CDR3 is 13 amino acids long. J lost 8 bases, V lost 2 bases, and 5 bases had no gene match. CDR1 is ENHRY, CDR2 SYGVKD, per germline. CDR3: CAISEPTGSGYTF. The CDR3 DNA reads as TGTGCCATCAGTGAGCCGACAGGGAGCGGCTACACCTTC.

CDR3 in amino acids: CASSERGRGDEQYF. CDR3 nucleotide sequence: TGTGCCAGCAGTGAACGGGGACGGGGGGACGAGCAGTACTTC. The chain couples TRBV6-1 to TRBJ2-7, with 7 bases aligning to TRBD2. This CDR3 is built from 14 residues. After removal of 2 bases from V and 5 bases from J, the junction contained 6 bases not matched to a gene. Germline assignment: CDR1 MNHNS and CDR2 SASEGT.

This clone has only one observation. V gene TRBV4-2 combines with J gene TRBJ2-7, with 8 bases lining up with TRBD2. With V trimmed by 0 bases and J by 7 bases, 2 bases remained unmatched. CDR1 and CDR2 (germline): LGHNA, YNFKEQ. The length of the CDR3 is 13 residues. The CDR3: CASSQEAGGEQYF. CDR3 in DNA: TGTGCCAGCAGCCAAGAGGCGGGAGGAGAGCAGTACTTC.

The gene calls are TRBV28 and TRBJ2-5; 8 positions match TRBD1. The germline gives CDR1 MDHEN, CDR2 SYDVKM. CDR3 size: 15 residues. J was trimmed by 6 bases and V by 2 bases; bases with no gene match: 8. CDR3: CASSLRDRRGQTQYF. In DNA form, the CDR3 reads TGTGCCAGCAGTTTAAGGGACAGGAGAGGACAGACCCAGTACTTC.

The count of this clone is one. The chain carries TRBV28 and TRBJ2-7, with 9 bases matching TRBD1. Trimming cost V 6 bases and J 4 bases; bases outside gene matches: 10. The germline V gene has CDR1 MDHEN and CDR2 SYDVKM. The CDR3 loop spans 15 amino acids. As DNA, the CDR3 is TGTGCCAGCAGCACACTCGGACAGGGGAGTTACGAGCAGTACTTC. This gives the protein CASSTLGQGSYEQYF.

This clone was found once. The chain is built from TRBV6-6 and TRBJ1-2; a weak D match, TRBD1 (5 bases). CDR1 is MNHNY and CDR2 is SVGAGI in the germline V gene (reference sequence). The CDR3 loop spans 14 amino acids. Trimming took 0 bases from V and 6 from J, leaving 11 bases between them. Here the CDR3 reads CASSYSQGRDGYTF. CDR3 bases: TGTGCCAGCAGTTACTCTCAGGGCCGGGATGGCTACACCTTC.

The chain recombines TRBV5-1 with TRBJ2-6; D perhaps matches TRBD1 (5 bases). Germline CDR1 is SGHRS and CDR2 is YFSETQ. The CDR3 is made up of 14 amino acids. Trimming removed 4 bases at V and 4 bases at J, with 9 bases between. DNA of the CDR3: TGCGCCAGCAGCCAGGGTGGCGGGGCCAACGTCCTGACTTTC. Protein: CASSQGGGANVLTF.

The chain carries TRBV7-9 and TRBJ1-4, with 12 bases fitting TRBD1. The length of the CDR3 is 18 residues. With V trimmed by 5 bases and J by 8 bases, 15 bases remained unmatched. Germline V CDR1 and CDR2: SEHNR, FQNEAQ (reference sequence). This CDR3 reads CASSLNRDRGRPGEKLFF. Written as DNA, the CDR3 is TGTGCCAGCAGCCTTAACCGGGACAGGGGGCGCCCAGGGGAAAAACTGTTTTTT.

The rearrangement uses TRBV5-6 and TRBJ2-1, with D possibly TRBD1 on 6 matching bases. Germline V lookup: CDR1 SGHDT, CDR2 YYEEEE. This CDR3 has 15 amino acids. The ends were cut back, 0 bases at V and 2 bases at J, with 9 bases in the middle. The CDR3 loop is CASSLETGTYNEQFF. The DNA of the CDR3 is TGTGCCAGCAGCTTGGAGACAGGAACCTACAATGAGCAGTTCTTC.

J is TRBJ2-7 and V is TRBV11-1; D perhaps matches TRBD2 (6 bases). Per germline, CDR1 SGHAT and CDR2 FQDESV (reference sequence). The CDR3 is 14 amino acids. Deletions cut 4 bases from V and 5 bases from J, with 15 bases between. The CDR3 DNA follows: TGTGCCAGCAGCTCTTGGACTAAGACCAACGAGCAGTACTTC. This gives the protein CASSSWTKTNEQYF.